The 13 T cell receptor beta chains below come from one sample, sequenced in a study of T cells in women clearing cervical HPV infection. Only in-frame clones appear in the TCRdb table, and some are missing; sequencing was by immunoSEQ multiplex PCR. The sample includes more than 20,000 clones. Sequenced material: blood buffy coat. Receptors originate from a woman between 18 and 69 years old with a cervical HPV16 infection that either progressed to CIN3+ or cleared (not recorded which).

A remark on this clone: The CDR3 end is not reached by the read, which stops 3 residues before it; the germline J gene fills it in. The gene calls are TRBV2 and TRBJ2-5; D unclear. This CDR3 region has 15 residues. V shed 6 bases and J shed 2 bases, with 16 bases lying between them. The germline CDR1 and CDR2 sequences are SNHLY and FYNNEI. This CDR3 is CASRNDRGPQETQYF. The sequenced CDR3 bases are TGTGCCAGCAGGAACGACCGCGGCCCGCAAGAGACC.

The CDR3 bases that were read are TGCAGTGCTAGAGACAGGGAAAGAAACACC. Protein: CSARDRERNT. The full CDR3 sequence reads CSARDRERNTIYF. The chain links TRBV20-1 to TRBJ1-3, with D possibly matching TRBD1 (5 bases). The read stops 3 residues short of the end of the CDR3; the missing end is completed from the germline J gene. Trimming shortened V by 0 bases and J by 5 bases, and 8 bases separated the two germline ends. The germline V gene encodes CDR1 DFQATT and CDR2 SNEGSKA (reference sequence). This CDR3 is 13 amino acids long.

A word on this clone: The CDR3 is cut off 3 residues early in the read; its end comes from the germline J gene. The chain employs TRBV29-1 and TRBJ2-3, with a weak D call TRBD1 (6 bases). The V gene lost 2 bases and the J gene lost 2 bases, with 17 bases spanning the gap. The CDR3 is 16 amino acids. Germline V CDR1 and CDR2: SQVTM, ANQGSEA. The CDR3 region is CSVERDTPFNTDTQYF. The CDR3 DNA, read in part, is TGCAGCGTTGAAAGGGACACACCGTTTAACACAGATACG.

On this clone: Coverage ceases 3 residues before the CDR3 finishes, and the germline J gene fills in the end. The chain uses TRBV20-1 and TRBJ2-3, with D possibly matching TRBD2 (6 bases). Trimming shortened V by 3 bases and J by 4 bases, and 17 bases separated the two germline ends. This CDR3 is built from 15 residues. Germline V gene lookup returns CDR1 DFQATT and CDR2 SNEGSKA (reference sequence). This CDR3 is CSARAGFNSPDTQYF. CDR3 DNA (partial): TGCAGTGCTAGGGCGGGGTTCAACTCCCCAGATACG.

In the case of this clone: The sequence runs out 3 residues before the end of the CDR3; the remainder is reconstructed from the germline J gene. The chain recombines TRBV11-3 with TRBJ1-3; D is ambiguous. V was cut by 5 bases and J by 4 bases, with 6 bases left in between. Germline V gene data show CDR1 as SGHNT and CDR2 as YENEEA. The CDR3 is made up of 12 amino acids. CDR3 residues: CASSPPGNTIYF. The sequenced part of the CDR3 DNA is TGTGCCAGCAGCCCCCCGGGAAACACC.

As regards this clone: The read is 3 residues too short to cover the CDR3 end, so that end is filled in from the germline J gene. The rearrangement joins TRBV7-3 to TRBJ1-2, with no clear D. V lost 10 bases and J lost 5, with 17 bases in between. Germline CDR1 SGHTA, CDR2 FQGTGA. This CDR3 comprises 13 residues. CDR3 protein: CANNRPGFYGYTF. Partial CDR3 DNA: TGTGCCAACAACCGGCCGGGGTTTTATGGC. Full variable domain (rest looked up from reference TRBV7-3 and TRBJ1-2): GAGVSQTPSNKVTEKGKYVELRCDPISGHTALYWYRQSLGQGPEFLIYFQGTGAADDSGLPNDRFFAVRPEGSVSTLKIQRTERGDSAVYLCANNRPGFYGYTFGSGTRLTVV.

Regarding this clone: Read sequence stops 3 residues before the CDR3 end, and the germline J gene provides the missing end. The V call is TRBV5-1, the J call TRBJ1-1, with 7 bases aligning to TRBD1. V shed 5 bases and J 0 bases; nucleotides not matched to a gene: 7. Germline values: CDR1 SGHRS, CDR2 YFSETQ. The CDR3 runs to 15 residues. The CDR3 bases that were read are TGCGCCAGCAGACGGGAGGGGGCCATGAACACTGAA. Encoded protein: CASRREGAMNTE. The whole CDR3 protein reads CASRREGAMNTEAFF.

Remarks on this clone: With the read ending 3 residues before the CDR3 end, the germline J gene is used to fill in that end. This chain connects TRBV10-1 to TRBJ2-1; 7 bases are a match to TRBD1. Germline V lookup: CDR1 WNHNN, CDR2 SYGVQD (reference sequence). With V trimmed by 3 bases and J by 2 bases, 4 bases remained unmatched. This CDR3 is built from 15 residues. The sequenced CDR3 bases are TGCGCCAGCAGTGAACGACAGGGCACCTACAATGAG. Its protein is CASSERQGTYNE. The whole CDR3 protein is CASSERQGTYNEQFF.

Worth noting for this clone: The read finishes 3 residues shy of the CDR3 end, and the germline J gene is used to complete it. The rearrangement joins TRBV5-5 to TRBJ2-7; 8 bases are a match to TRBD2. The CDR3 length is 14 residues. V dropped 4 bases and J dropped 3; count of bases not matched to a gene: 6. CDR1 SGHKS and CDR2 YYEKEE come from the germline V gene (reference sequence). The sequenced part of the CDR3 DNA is TGTGCCAGCAGCCAAGACGGGGGGGTCTACGAG. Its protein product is CASSQDGGVYE. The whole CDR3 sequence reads CASSQDGGVYEQYF.

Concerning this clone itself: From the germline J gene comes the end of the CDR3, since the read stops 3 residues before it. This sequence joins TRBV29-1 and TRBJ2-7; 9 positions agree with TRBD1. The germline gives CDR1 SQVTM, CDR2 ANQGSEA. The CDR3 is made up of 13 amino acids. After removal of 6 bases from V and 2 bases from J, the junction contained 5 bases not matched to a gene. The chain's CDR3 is CSVPGQGAYEQYF. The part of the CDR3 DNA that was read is TGCAGCGTCCCGGGACAGGGCGCCTACGAG.

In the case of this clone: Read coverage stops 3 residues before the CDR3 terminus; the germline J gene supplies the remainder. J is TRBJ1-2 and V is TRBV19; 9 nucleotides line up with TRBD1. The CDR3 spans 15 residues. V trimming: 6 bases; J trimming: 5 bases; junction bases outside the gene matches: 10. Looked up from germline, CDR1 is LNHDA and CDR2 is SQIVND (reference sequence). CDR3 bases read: TGTGCCAGTAGCCCGGGACAGGGACGTTGGTATGGC. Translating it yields CASSPGQGRWYG. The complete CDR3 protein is CASSPGQGRWYGYTF.

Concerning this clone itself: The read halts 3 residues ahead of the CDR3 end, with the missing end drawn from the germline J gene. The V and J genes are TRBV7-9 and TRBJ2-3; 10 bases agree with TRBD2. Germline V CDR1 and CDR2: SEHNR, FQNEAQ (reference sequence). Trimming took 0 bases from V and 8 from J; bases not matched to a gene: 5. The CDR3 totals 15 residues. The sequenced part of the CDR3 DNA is TGTGCCAGCAGCTTAGCTAGCGGGAGGTTCGGTACG. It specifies CASSLASGRFGT. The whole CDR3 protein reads CASSLASGRFGTQYF.

CDR3 DNA (partial): TGTGCCAGCTCACCGGGACTAGCGAGCACAGATACG. Protein: CASSPGLASTDT. The complete CDR3 protein is CASSPGLASTDTQYF. The chain has TRBV18 and TRBJ2-3; 10 positions match TRBD2. The read ends 3 residues shy of where the CDR3 ends; the end is completed using the germline J gene. Germline V gene lookup returns CDR1 KGHSH and CDR2 LQKENI. V lost 3 bases to trimming and J lost 0 bases; unmatched junction nucleotides: 0. The CDR3 spans 15 residues.